This TCR beta chain was documented in a study of blood T cells in healthy people across ages. Overall study results and limits: In long-lived donors, naive CD4+ cell counts and diversity exceeded those of aged donors.

Then a second PCR, running roughly 7 to 11 cycles, was carried out with a sample-barcoded 5' primer and a J-beta primer mix. TCRdb re-analysed the 5' RACE reads in MiXCR, keeping a single row per CDR3 protein. The repertoire holds around 700,000 distinct CDR3 sequences, around 25% seen once, with 9.4% in the top ten. V lost 5 bases, J lost 8 bases, and 9 bases lay in between. There are 10 residues in the CDR3. The V gene's germline CDR1 is SQVTM and CDR2 ANQGSEA. This clonotype showed up just a few times. Antigen specificity is unknown. These data also formed part of another study, on T cells of mothers and their children. That study reports: Researchers report slightly higher, though non-significant, overlap in related mother-child pairs than in unrelated pairs. Not a single persistent microchimeric T cell clone was detected.

The sequence was collected from a boy aged 10-17 years in good health. The rearrangement links TRBV29-1 to TRBJ1-1; D is unclear. The sequenced sample consisted of blood. This CDR3 reads CSVPTPEAFF. CDR3 bases: TGCAGCGTTCCGACACCAGAAGCTTTCTTT.